These 30 T cell receptor beta chains were all obtained from the same sample, sequenced in a study of PD-1 blockade in classical Hodgkin lymphoma. Here immunoSEQ multiplex PCR was the method, and the copy in TCRdb shows in-frame clones only, minus some. The sample comprises about 20,000 clones, approximately 70% of which are singletons, and 0.95% to 1.5% rests with the top ten. Time point of the sample: cycle 4 day 1 (C4D1), after less than 7 weeks of nivolumab. Every patient had relapsed following autologous stem cell transplantation, and cohorts differed in brentuximab vedotin exposure. Using magnetic negative selection, the CD4+ T cells were separated out of thawed PBMCs. The source was CD4+ T cells from blood, collected before the fourth cycle of nivolumab. Receptors were obtained from a human donor with classical Hodgkin lymphoma.

CDR3 sequence: CASSYRGVQETQYF. The CDR3 coding sequence is TGTGCCAGCAGCTACCGGGGGGTCCAAGAGACCCAGTACTTC. The V gene is TRBV7-9, the J gene TRBJ2-5; 7 positions agree with TRBD2. The V segment lost 4 bases and the J segment 1 base; nucleotides outside the gene matches: 3. Germline CDR1 is SEHNR and CDR2 is FQNEAQ (reference sequence). The CDR3 extends over 14 amino acids.

This clone was recorded a few times. This chain joins TRBV5-1 and TRBJ1-1; 9 bases agree with TRBD1. This CDR3 has 13 amino acids. V was pared by 5 bases and J by 8 bases, with 7 bases of the junction left unmatched. The germline gives CDR1 SGHRS, CDR2 YFSETQ. CDR3 residues: CASSLWGQGEAFF. The CDR3 DNA is TGCGCCAGCAGTTTATGGGGACAGGGAGAAGCTTTCTTT.

This clone was counted only a few times. J is TRBJ1-6 and V is TRBV6-1; D gene uncertain. Germline CDR1 MNHNS, CDR2 SASEGT. Deletions cut 2 bases from V and 4 bases from J, with 9 bases between. CDR3 length equals 15 residues. CDR3 nucleotides: TGTGCCAGCAGTGAAATCAATGGTTATAATTCACCCCTCCACTTT. It translates to CASSEINGYNSPLHF.

V usage is TRBV7-2 and J usage is TRBJ2-5, with 7 bases aligning to TRBD2. In germline, CDR1 is SGHTA, CDR2 FQGNSA. This CDR3 has 14 residues. The junction had 6 bases not matched to a gene; V was cut back by 7 bases and J by 1 base. The chain's CDR3 is CASNPRGVQETQYF. CDR3 DNA sequence: TGTGCCAGCAACCCCCGGGGGGTCCAAGAGACCCAGTACTTC.

This rearrangement joins TRBV6-1 to TRBJ1-1; TRBD1 matches at 8 bases. Trimming at V came to 4 bases and at J to 4 bases, leaving 8 bases not matched to a gene. Per germline, CDR1 MNHNS and CDR2 SASEGT. CDR3 size: 15 residues. In DNA form, the CDR3 reads TGTGCCAGCAGTGGAGGGACAGGATGGGTCACTGAAGCTTTCTTT. Protein sequence: CASSGGTGWVTEAFF.

The chain employs TRBV11-2 and TRBJ1-3; D is perhaps TRBD1 (6 bases). Germline CDR1 is SGHAT and CDR2 is FQNNGV. The length of the CDR3 is 17 residues. V dropped 5 bases and J dropped 0 bases, with 17 bases sitting between them. The CDR3 DNA sequence: TGTGCCAGCAGCCTAAGAAACAGGGCTAGCTCTGGAAACACCATATATTTT. Translation: CASSLRNRASSGNTIYF.

The V call is TRBV7-9, the J call TRBJ2-2; D tentatively fits TRBD1 or TRBD2 (5 bases each). Germline CDR1 is SEHNR and CDR2 is FQNEAQ (reference sequence). V lost 0 bases and J 7 bases, leaving 9 bases between the germline ends. The length of the CDR3 is 14 residues. The CDR3 DNA sequence: TGTGCCAGCAGCTTAGCACAGGCGGGCGGGGAGCTGTTTTTT. The encoded protein is CASSLAQAGGELFF.

The chain combines TRBV6-5 with TRBJ2-7; TRBD1 matches at 9 bases. Trimming took 5 bases from V and 0 from J; bases not matched to a gene: 5. The germline CDR1 and CDR2 sequences are MNHEY and SVGAGI. This CDR3 comprises 15 residues. CDR3 bases: TGTGCCAGCAGTCGGGGACAGGGTCTCTCCTACGAGCAGTACTTC. It translates to CASSRGQGLSYEQYF.

Comments on this clone: A junction boundary mismatches the germline segment, possibly from a read error. The V gene is TRBV7-7, the J gene TRBJ2-1, with D maybe TRBD2 (5 bases). CDR1 is SSHAT, CDR2 FNYEAQ, per germline (reference sequence). The CDR3 consists of 13 residues. In DNA form, the CDR3 reads TGTGCTAGCAGCTTAGCGCCTGGAAATGAGCAGTTCTTC. Translation: CASSLAPGNEQFF.

The V gene is TRBV19, the J gene TRBJ1-4, with 9 bases fitting TRBD1. In germline, CDR1 is LNHDA, CDR2 SQIVND (reference sequence). The trim removed 4 bases at V and 8 bases at J, leaving 5 bases unmatched. CDR3 length equals 14 residues. For the CDR3, the DNA is TGTGCCAGTAGTACTGACAGGGGGGGAGAAAAACTGTTTTTT. This encodes CASSTDRGGEKLFF.

This clone has only a few counts. The V gene is TRBV4-1, the J gene TRBJ1-6; tentative D call: TRBD1 (6 bases). With 5 bases removed from V and 6 bases from J, the gap between germline ends came to 11 bases. The CDR3 consists of 14 residues. Germline CDR1 and CDR2: MGHRA and YSYEKL. CDR3 bases: TGCGCCAGCAGCATCCGGACAGCTAATTCACCCCTCCACTTT. This sequence encodes CASSIRTANSPLHF.

The chain employs TRBV27 and TRBJ2-2; 8 nucleotides line up with TRBD2. Trimming removed 0 bases from V and 5 bases from J; junction bases left unmatched: 5. CDR1 is MNHEY, CDR2 SMNVEV, per germline (reference sequence). The CDR3 extends over 16 amino acids. The CDR3 coding sequence is TGTGCCAGCAGTTTATCGGGCGGGGGGTTAACCGGGGAGCTGTTTTTT. Encoded protein: CASSLSGGGLTGELFF.

This clone has just one count. This chain links TRBV6-5 with TRBJ2-7; 8 nucleotides align to TRBD1. Germline V gene data show CDR1 as MNHEY and CDR2 as SVGAGI. Germline trimming cut 6 bases from V and 2 bases from J; bases unmatched to any gene: 6. The CDR3 is made up of 14 amino acids. The CDR3 coding sequence is TGTGCCAGCAGATATGGACAGGGAGCCTACGAGCAGTACTTC. It translates to CASRYGQGAYEQYF.

This chain joins TRBV10-3 and TRBJ1-1; D is uncertain. Germline lookup yields CDR1 ENHRY and CDR2 SYGVKD. The CDR3 has 13 residues. V lost 3 bases and J 0 bases, leaving 5 bases between the germline ends. The chain's CDR3 is CAISDGMNTEAFF. The CDR3 DNA reads TGTGCCATCAGTGACGGCATGAACACTGAAGCTTTCTTT.

CDR3 residues: CASSIWGGPNEQFF. The DNA for the CDR3 is TGTGCCAGCAGTATATGGGGGGGCCCGAATGAGCAGTTCTTC. The gene calls are TRBV6-5 and TRBJ2-1; TRBD2 might be the D (7 bases). Germline V gene sequence: CDR1 MNHEY, CDR2 SVGAGI. The CDR3 loop spans 14 amino acids. V lost 5 bases, J lost 7 bases, and 15 bases lay in between.

The genes are TRBV11-3 and TRBJ2-3; D may be TRBD1 or TRBD2 (5 bases each). This CDR3 has 14 residues. Trimming removed 0 bases from V and 2 bases from J, with 6 bases in between. CDR1 and CDR2 (germline): SGHNT, YENEEA. The CDR3 DNA reads TGTGCCAGCAGCTTAGATGGGACCACAGATACGCAGTATTTT. Its protein product is CASSLDGTTDTQYF.

This sequence joins TRBV15 and TRBJ2-5; D unresolved. Between the trimmed V and J ends, which lost 5 bases and 5 bases, there was a span of 9 bases. The CDR3 extends over 12 amino acids. From germline, CDR1 is LNHNV and CDR2 YYDKDF (reference sequence). The CDR3 DNA sequence: TGTGCCACCAGCGCTTCTTCGGAGACCCAGTACTTC. This sequence encodes CATSASSETQYF.

The V gene is TRBV2, the J gene TRBJ2-7, with D unresolved. Germline lookup yields CDR1 SNHLY and CDR2 FYNNEI. CDR3 length equals 12 residues. V lost 7 bases and J lost 0, with 7 bases in between. CDR3 in DNA: TGTGCCAGCACCGCCAGCTCCTACGAGCAGTACTTC. Translation: CASTASSYEQYF.

The chain couples TRBV11-2 to TRBJ2-5, with D unclear. CDR1 and CDR2 from the germline V gene are SGHAT and FQNNGV. This CDR3 region has 14 residues. V was trimmed by 0 bases and J by 0 bases, leaving 5 bases between them. The CDR3 DNA sequence: TGTGCCAGCAGCTTAGACAGCGACCAAGAGACCCAGTACTTC. Amino acids: CASSLDSDQETQYF. Drawing the rest from reference TRBV11-2 and TRBJ2-5, the complete variable domain is EAGVAQSPRYKIIEKRQSVAFWCNPISGHATLYWYQQILGQGPKLLIQFQNNGVVDDSQLPKDRFSAERLKGVDSTLKIQPAKLEDSAVYLCASSLDSDQETQYFGPGTRLLVL.

This clone was seen once. The gene calls are TRBV7-2 and TRBJ2-2; no reliable D call. V shed 3 bases and J shed 6 bases, with 5 bases lying between them. The CDR3 runs to 12 residues. From germline, CDR1 is SGHTA and CDR2 FQGNSA. CDR3 in amino acids: CASSFLAGELFF. CDR3 sequence (DNA): TGTGCCAGCAGCTTTTTGGCCGGGGAGCTGTTTTTT. Variable domain in full (rest from reference TRBV7-2 and TRBJ2-2): GAGVSQSPSNKVTEKGKDVELRCDPISGHTALYWYRQSLGQGLEFLIYFQGNSAPDKSGLPSDRFSAERTGGSVSTLTIQRTQQEDSAVYLCASSFLAGELFFGEGSRLTVL.

The chain couples TRBV5-1 to TRBJ2-1; possibly TRBD2 for D (6 bases). With 4 bases removed from V and 13 bases from J, the gap between germline ends came to 12 bases. Germline V lookup: CDR1 SGHRS, CDR2 YFSETQ. The CDR3 is made up of 11 amino acids. For the CDR3, the DNA is TGCGCCAGCAGCCCGGGACTGGACCAGTTCTTC. This encodes CASSPGLDQFF.

The rearrangement links TRBV4-2 to TRBJ2-1; TRBD2 matches at 9 bases. V dropped 0 bases and J dropped 5; count of bases not matched to a gene: 5. Germline V gives CDR1 LGHNA, CDR2 YNFKEQ. The CDR3 covers 16 residues. The CDR3: CASSQDWLAGNNEQFF. In DNA form, the CDR3 reads TGTGCCAGCAGCCAAGATTGGCTAGCGGGGAACAATGAGCAGTTCTTC.

This clone showed up just a few times. Other nucleotide sequences in the sample specify the same CDR3. The rearrangement links TRBV19 to TRBJ2-7, with D tentatively TRBD2 (6 bases). This CDR3 has 13 residues. Looked up from germline, CDR1 is LNHDA and CDR2 is SQIVND (reference sequence). V shed 4 bases and J shed 2 bases, with 9 bases lying between them. The CDR3 coding sequence is TGTGCCAGTAGTAGGGAGGCCACCTACGAGCAGTACTTC. This codes for CASSREATYEQYF. The whole variable domain, remainder taken from reference TRBV19 and TRBJ2-7, is DGGITQSPKYLFRKEGQNVTLSCEQNLNHDAMYWYRQDPGQGLRLIYYSQIVNDFQKGDIAEGYSVSREKKESFPLTVTSAQKNPTAFYLCASSREATYEQYFGPGTRLTVT.

This clone was observed a single time. The chain links TRBV4-3 to TRBJ2-3, with a weak D call TRBD1 (5 bases). CDR3 size: 15 residues. Germline values: CDR1 LGHNA, CDR2 YSLEER. V was shortened by 0 bases and J by 4 bases, with 11 bases between the two germline ends. The CDR3 DNA is TGCGCCAGCAGCCAAGATTTCAGGGTTCCAGATACGCAGTATTTT. Its translation is CASSQDFRVPDTQYF.

The chain uses TRBV19 and TRBJ1-2; 7 bases are shared with TRBD1. V gave up 2 bases and J gave up 3 bases; unmatched junction bases: 6. CDR3 length: 15 residues. From germline, CDR1 is LNHDA and CDR2 SQIVND (reference sequence). CDR3 amino acids: CASSISKQGHYGYTF. As DNA, the CDR3 is TGTGCCAGTAGTATATCGAAACAGGGGCACTATGGCTACACCTTC. Drawing the rest from reference TRBV19 and TRBJ1-2, the complete variable domain is DGGITQSPKYLFRKEGQNVTLSCEQNLNHDAMYWYRQDPGQGLRLIYYSQIVNDFQKGDIAEGYSVSREKKESFPLTVTSAQKNPTAFYLCASSISKQGHYGYTFGSGTRLTVV.

The chain has TRBV6-1 and TRBJ2-4; the match to TRBD1 covers 7 bases. The CDR3 totals 15 residues. The germline V gene has CDR1 MNHNS and CDR2 SASEGT. The ends lost 6 bases at V and 3 bases at J; junction bases unmatched: 8. The CDR3 region is CASSHRGPNKNIQYF. The CDR3 DNA reads as TGTGCCAGCAGCCACAGGGGACCGAACAAAAACATTCAGTACTTC.

DNA of the CDR3: TGTGCCAGCAGCTTCGATATCGGGGAGACCCAGTACTTC. Protein product: CASSFDIGETQYF. This chain links TRBV11-3 with TRBJ2-5; no reliable D call. The germline CDR1 and CDR2 sequences are SGHNT and YENEEA. This CDR3 has 13 residues. V lost 3 bases to trimming and J lost 5 bases, with 10 bases between them.

This chain connects TRBV20-1 to TRBJ1-2, with a possible D match to TRBD1 (5 bases). CDR1 DFQATT and CDR2 SNEGSKA come from the germline V gene (reference sequence). V was cut by 7 bases and J by 8 bases, with 11 bases left in between. This CDR3 has 10 amino acids. CDR3 in DNA: TGCAGTGTAAAGGGGTTGGGCTACACCTTC. It codes for CSVKGLGYTF.

The chain links TRBV6-1 to TRBJ1-5, with D tentatively TRBD1 (6 bases). The V gene lost 6 bases and the J gene lost 7 bases, with 10 bases spanning the gap. The CDR3 runs 12 residues. Germline V gives CDR1 MNHNS, CDR2 SASEGT. The CDR3 loop reads CASRATGQPQHF. In DNA, the CDR3 is TGTGCCAGCAGAGCGACAGGCCAGCCCCAGCATTTT.

The chain joins TRBV7-9 to TRBJ2-7; possible D gene TRBD1, 6 bases. The germline V gene has CDR1 SEHNR and CDR2 FQNEAQ (reference sequence). The CDR3 runs to 15 residues. V was shortened by 2 bases and J by 3 bases, with 14 bases between the two germline ends. The CDR3: CASSLYWDNNYEQYF. The CDR3 DNA reads TGTGCCAGCAGCTTATACTGGGACAACAACTACGAGCAGTACTTC. Variable domain in full (rest from reference TRBV7-9 and TRBJ2-7): DTGVSQNPRHKITKRGQNVTFRCDPISEHNRLYWYRQTLGQGPEFLTYFQNEAQLEKSRLLSDRFSAERPKGSFSTLEIQRTEQGDSAMYLCASSLYWDNNYEQYFGPGTRLTVT.